This T cell receptor beta chain was observed in a study of blood T cells in healthy people across ages. Study results and limitations: Relative to aged donors, long-lived donors carried more naive CD4+ cells and displayed higher diversity. Per million T cells, TCR beta diversity dropped about linearly as age rose.

V was pared by 10 bases and J by 5 bases, with 19 bases of the junction left unmatched. This CDR3 has 16 amino acids. CDR1 is MNHNY and CDR2 is SVGAGI in the germline V gene (reference sequence). As concerns this clonotype: Its target is unknown.

Each sample had at least 6 million PBMCs isolated. With a J-beta primer mix and a sample-barcoded 5' primer, a second PCR ran 7 to 11 cycles. A template-switch adaptor containing 12 random nucleotides labeled each cDNA molecule. MiXCR was run by TCRdb on the 5' RACE reads, yielding one entry per CDR3 protein. Here the sample spans 1.5 million to 2 million distinct CDR3 sequences, almost 35% being singletons. The sequence was obtained from a woman aged 25-40 years in good health. The chain combines TRBV6-6 with TRBJ2-7; 8 nucleotides align to TRBD2. The sequenced sample consisted of blood. CDR3 coding DNA: TGTGCCACCACCCAGCGGGGGCCATTGGAGGGGAACGAGCAGTACTTC. It specifies CATTQRGPLEGNEQYF.